What follows are 11 T cell receptor beta chains derived from one specimen sequenced in a study of human T cells and chemical hapten exposure. Regarding time point: patch test 1, 2 weeks after DPC sensitization. Sample treatment: therapeutic diphenylcyclopropenone sensitization with weekly scalp DPC. Using its own MiXCR run on the RACE reads, TCRdb lists one record per CDR3 protein. The data hold just under 350,000 distinct CDR3 sequences, with about 7% observed a single time. The sample in question was whole blood, obtained in connection with sensitization to the hapten diphenylcyclopropenone (DPC). These receptor sequences come from a woman aged 18-29 years with alopecia areata. Some clones in this sample may be carry-over from other donors' samples.

This clonotype was seen repeatedly, ten times or more. The rearrangement joins TRBV4-3 to TRBJ2-2, with TRBD2 matching 14 bases. The CDR3 runs to 17 residues. The germline V gene has CDR1 LGHNA and CDR2 YSLEER. J lost 1 base, V lost 3 bases, and 1 base had no gene match. The CDR3 region is CASSQGTSGGNTGELFF. CDR3 DNA sequence: TGCGCCAGCAGCCAGGGGACTAGCGGGGGGAACACCGGGGAGCTGTTTTTT.

This clonotype was recorded a few times. This chain links TRBV6-5 with TRBJ1-5, with D perhaps matching TRBD1 (6 bases). Deletions cut 0 bases from V and 7 bases from J, with 10 bases between. Germline V gene lookup returns CDR1 MNHEY and CDR2 SVGAGI. This CDR3 spans 14 amino acids. CDR3 protein: CASSYSGAGQPQHF. The CDR3, as DNA: TGTGCCAGCAGTTACTCGGGGGCCGGGCAGCCCCAGCATTTT.

The chain joins TRBV29-1 to TRBJ2-7, with 14 bases matching TRBD2. The trim removed 3 bases at V and 5 bases at J, leaving 9 bases unmatched. The germline CDR1 and CDR2 sequences are SQVTM and ANQGSEA. The CDR3 sequence is 16 residues long. CDR3 sequence: CSVDEPGLAGVHEQYF. CDR3 sequence (DNA): TGCAGCGTTGACGAACCGGGACTAGCGGGGGTCCACGAGCAGTACTTC.

This clonotype came up many times. CDR3 protein: CSGGLGDNEQFF. The CDR3 DNA follows: TGCAGCGGGGGACTAGGGGACAATGAGCAGTTCTTC. V is TRBV29-1 and J is TRBJ2-1, with 8 positions matching TRBD2. With V trimmed by 7 bases and J by 5 bases, 4 bases remained unmatched. The length of the CDR3 is 12 residues. CDR1 and CDR2 from the germline V gene are SQVTM and ANQGSEA.

This clonotype was counted between two and nine times. The chain recombines TRBV5-6 with TRBJ2-5; D perhaps matches TRBD1 (6 bases). CDR1 and CDR2 from the germline V gene are SGHDT and YYEEEE. Deletions cut 4 bases from V and 5 bases from J, with 18 bases between. CDR3 length: 15 amino acids. The chain's CDR3 is CASSPTPTGHETQYF. The CDR3 bases are TGTGCCAGCAGCCCAACCCCTACAGGGCACGAGACCCAGTACTTC.

In this sample, this clonotype turned up a few times. The rearrangement links TRBV12-3 or TRBV12-4 to TRBJ1-4; D is uncertain. CDR3 length: 14 residues. V was pared by 8 bases and J by 11 bases, with 21 bases between. CDR3 amino acids: CASFSRRRESKLFF. CDR3 bases: TGTGCCAGCTTCAGTCGTAGGCGGGAGTCGAAACTGTTTTTT.

The rearrangement uses TRBV10-3 and TRBJ2-4, with D perhaps TRBD1 (6 bases). Germline CDR1 reads ENHRY; CDR2 reads SYGVKD. Trimming removed 3 bases at V and 0 bases at J, with 15 bases between. This CDR3 is 17 amino acids long. CDR3 protein: CAISDPDRAIAKNIQYF. As DNA, the CDR3 is TGTGCCATCAGTGATCCGGACAGAGCTATAGCCAAAAACATTCAGTACTTC.

This clonotype came up many times. The rearrangement uses TRBV4-3 and TRBJ1-1, with D perhaps TRBD1 (5 bases). From germline, CDR1 is LGHNA and CDR2 YSLEER. Trimming removed 3 bases at V and 1 base at J, with 6 bases between. This CDR3 contains 13 residues. The CDR3 loop is CASSQDTNTEAFF. The CDR3 nucleotides are TGCGCCAGCAGCCAGGACACGAACACTGAAGCTTTCTTT.

This chain joins TRBV11-2 and TRBJ2-3; 13 nucleotides match TRBD2. The trim removed 5 bases at V and 2 bases at J, leaving 7 bases unmatched. Germline-derived CDR1 and CDR2 are SGHAT and FQNNGV. The CDR3 covers 17 residues. The CDR3 region has the DNA TGTGCCAGCAGCAAGGGGACTAGCGGGGAATCCACAGATACGCAGTATTTT. Its protein is CASSKGTSGESTDTQYF. Full variable domain (rest looked up from reference TRBV11-2 and TRBJ2-3): EAGVAQSPRYKIIEKRQSVAFWCNPISGHATLYWYQQILGQGPKLLIQFQNNGVVDDSQLPKDRFSAERLKGVDSTLKIQPAKLEDSAVYLCASSKGTSGESTDTQYFGPGTRLTVL.

The chain recombines TRBV24-1 with TRBJ1-3; D might be TRBD1 (6 bases). V lost 9 bases and J lost 3, with 8 bases in between. Germline CDR1 KGHDR, CDR2 SFDVKD. This CDR3 region has 12 residues. The chain's CDR3 is CATQGFGNTIYF. The CDR3 nucleotides read TGTGCCACCCAGGGGTTTGGAAACACCATATATTTT.

This clonotype turned up a few times. The chain uses TRBV7-9 and TRBJ1-1; a weak D match, TRBD1 (6 bases). With 10 bases removed from V and 1 base from J, the gap between germline ends came to 22 bases. The V gene's germline CDR1 is SEHNR and CDR2 FQNEAQ (reference sequence). The CDR3 length is 16 residues. The CDR3 spells CATTGRGGGENTEAFF. The CDR3 nucleotides read TGTGCCACCACAGGAAGGGGGGGAGGCGAGAACACTGAAGCTTTCTTT.